Below, one TCR beta chain is given with its context. No antigen is known for it. Each TCR library used around 540 ng of total RNA and a linear amplification protocol. In the original workflow: From 5 healthy donors, roughly 78,000 rearranged TCR alpha transcripts were sequenced. One entry per CDR3 protein, called by TCRdb with MiXCR from the reads. None of the V and J calls come from the authors' own analysis; TCRdb made them. Of around 180,000 distinct CDR3 sequences in the sample, 74% are singletons; the top ten hold around 2%. This specimen comes from a study of healthy donors' naive CD4 and CD8 T cells. Study summary: Donors spanned ages 20-25, 40-50 and 60-70 years, half female. Overall study results and limits: Alpha and beta chains were sequenced in bulk without pairing.

The CDR3 totals 13 residues. V lost 2 bases and J 5 bases, leaving 9 bases between the germline ends. The sample was naive CD4+ and CD8+ T cells sorted from blood, pooled from several donors. The chain couples TRBV12-3 or TRBV12-4 to TRBJ2-5; D perhaps matches TRBD1 (6 bases). The receptor's source is a pool of human donors in good health; the sample pools cells from several healthy donors. This chain's CDR3 is CASSLRQVETQYF. The CDR3 DNA reads TGTGCCAGCAGTTTAAGACAGGTTGAGACCCAGTACTTC.